The 25 T cell receptor beta chains below all came from one sample that was sequenced in a study of blood T cell repertoires in COVID-19. Method: immunoSEQ multiplex PCR; TCRdb's copy keeps in-frame clones and lacks some. Among roughly 320,000 clones listed, 75% to 90% were seen once. Sequencing input: peripheral blood. All receptors come from a woman in her 50s with COVID-19, enrolled during active disease.

V is TRBV5-1 and J is TRBJ2-7; D is unclear. CDR1 and CDR2 (germline): SGHRS, YFSETQ. Trimming removed 4 bases at V and 2 bases at J, with 16 bases between. This CDR3 is 15 amino acids long. Written as DNA, the CDR3 is TGCGCCAGCAGCACATCGGCAGGCATGCCCTACGAGCAGTACTTC. Encoded protein: CASSTSAGMPYEQYF.

The gene calls are TRBV28 and TRBJ2-4; possibly TRBD1 for D (6 bases). CDR1 MDHEN and CDR2 SYDVKM come from the germline V gene. Trimming took 5 bases from V and 6 from J, leaving 17 bases between them. The CDR3 consists of 15 residues. CDR3 residues: CASSTLDRQANIQYF. The CDR3 bases are TGTGCCAGCAGTACATTGGACAGACAAGCAAACATTCAGTACTTC.

The gene calls are TRBV30 and TRBJ2-7, with TRBD2 identical over 8 bases. The CDR3 runs to 13 residues. Trimming took 4 bases from V and 7 from J; bases not matched to a gene: 9. Germline values: CDR1 GTSNPN, CDR2 SVGIG (reference sequence). The CDR3 reads CAWTGGGLWEQYF. CDR3 DNA: TGTGCCTGGACCGGCGGGGGGCTCTGGGAGCAGTACTTC.

This clone showed up just once. This rearrangement joins TRBV7-9 to TRBJ1-4; 12 nucleotides match TRBD1. After removal of 5 bases from V and 4 bases from J, the junction contained 5 bases not matched to a gene. This CDR3 comprises 16 residues. Germline V CDR1 and CDR2: SEHNR, FQNEAQ (reference sequence). DNA for the CDR3: TGTGCCAGCAGCAGGGACAGGGGGCAGGGTAATGAAAAACTGTTTTTT. This translates into CASSRDRGQGNEKLFF.

CDR3 sequence: CATSVQGSTEAFF. CDR3 DNA: TGTGCCACCAGTGTACAGGGTTCCACTGAAGCTTTCTTT. The chain links TRBV24-1 to TRBJ1-1; possible D gene TRBD1, 6 bases. The CDR3 has 13 amino acids. Trimming left V 5 bases short and J 4 bases short, with 10 bases between. From germline, CDR1 is KGHDR and CDR2 SFDVKD.

The chain employs TRBV25-1 and TRBJ1-2; TRBD1 matches 7 bases. With V trimmed by 3 bases and J by 8 bases, 18 bases remained unmatched. The CDR3 has 17 amino acids. Germline V gives CDR1 MGHDK, CDR2 SYGVNS. CDR3 bases: TGTGCCAGCAGTGAGGGGGCCAGGGGGTACCCGACTAGAGGCTACACCTTC. Translated, it gives CASSEGARGYPTRGYTF.

The genes are TRBV7-9 and TRBJ2-7, with D perhaps TRBD1 (6 bases). Per germline, CDR1 SEHNR and CDR2 FQNEAQ (reference sequence). With 5 bases removed from V and 6 bases from J, the gap between germline ends came to 14 bases. This CDR3 contains 13 residues. The CDR3 DNA sequence: TGTGCCAGCAGCAAATCGAGGACAGCCGAGCAGTACTTC. Translated: CASSKSRTAEQYF.

This sequence joins TRBV30 and TRBJ1-1; tentatively, D is TRBD1 (6 bases). CDR1 and CDR2 (germline): GTSNPN, SVGIG (reference sequence). The CDR3 length is 15 residues. Between the trimmed V and J ends, which lost 2 bases and 0 bases, there was a span of 13 bases. The CDR3 nucleotides read TGTGCCTGGAGTCAAACAGGGCGGGTGAACACTGAAGCTTTCTTT. This codes for CAWSQTGRVNTEAFF.

V is TRBV9 and J is TRBJ2-6; D not resolved. Deletions cut 3 bases from V and 2 bases from J, with 12 bases between. Per germline, CDR1 SGDLS and CDR2 YYNGEE. The CDR3 has 16 amino acids. The CDR3 nucleotides are TGTGCCAGCAGCGCATTACAGCTTCCTGGGGCCAACGTCCTGACTTTC. Its protein product is CASSALQLPGANVLTF.

V is TRBV9 and J is TRBJ1-1, with unresolved D. V was cut by 7 bases and J by 6 bases, with 19 bases left in between. This CDR3 has 14 amino acids. Germline assignment: CDR1 SGDLS and CDR2 YYNGEE. The CDR3 reads CASAREGDSAEAFF. CDR3 nucleotide sequence: TGTGCCAGCGCTAGGGAGGGCGATTCGGCTGAAGCTTTCTTT.

CDR3 residues: CASSDSGRANEQFF. CDR3 nucleotides: TGTGCCAGTAGCGATAGCGGGAGGGCCAATGAGCAGTTCTTC. The chain carries TRBV19 and TRBJ2-1; 11 positions match TRBD2. This CDR3 spans 14 amino acids. V gave up 6 bases and J gave up 6 bases; unmatched junction bases: 4. In germline, CDR1 is LNHDA, CDR2 SQIVND (reference sequence).

The chain uses TRBV30 and TRBJ2-3, with TRBD2 as a possible D gene (6 bases). V lost 5 bases and J 5 bases, leaving 14 bases between the germline ends. The CDR3 consists of 13 residues. Germline CDR1 reads GTSNPN; CDR2 reads SVGIG (reference sequence). The CDR3 reads CAWGGGKGDTQYF. As DNA, the CDR3 is TGTGCCTGGGGGGGAGGTAAGGGAGATACGCAGTATTTT.

The rearrangement uses TRBV20-1 and TRBJ2-1, with 11 bases matching TRBD2. The V gene's germline CDR1 is DFQATT and CDR2 SNEGSKA (reference sequence). The CDR3 covers 15 residues. V was pared by 3 bases and J by 5 bases, with 6 bases of the junction left unmatched. The CDR3 protein is CSASRLTSGDNEQFF. CDR3 sequence (DNA): TGCAGTGCTAGTAGGTTGACTAGCGGGGACAATGAGCAGTTCTTC.

This chain uses TRBV5-1 with TRBJ2-3, with 11 positions matching TRBD1. J lost 4 bases, V lost 4 bases, and 11 bases had no gene match. The V gene's germline CDR1 is SGHRS and CDR2 YFSETQ. This CDR3 contains 17 residues. CDR3 DNA sequence: TGCGCCAGCAGCCCTACTCTCGGGACAGGGGGTGCAGATACGCAGTATTTT. It specifies CASSPTLGTGGADTQYF.

The gene calls are TRBV18 and TRBJ2-6, with D uncertain. The V and J ends lost 1 base and 0 bases respectively, with 10 bases between them. The CDR3 is 17 amino acids. Germline V gene lookup returns CDR1 KGHSH and CDR2 LQKENI. CDR3 nucleotides: TGTGCCAGCTCACCACGCCAAGCCGGCTCTGGGGCCAACGTCCTGACTTTC. It encodes CASSPRQAGSGANVLTF.

The CDR3 reads CSVSTGTHSLNTGELFF. CDR3 sequence (DNA): TGCAGCGTTTCAACCGGGACTCACTCGCTGAACACCGGGGAGCTGTTTTTT. The rearrangement links TRBV29-1 to TRBJ2-2; tentatively, D is TRBD2 (6 bases). The CDR3 runs 17 residues. V lost 5 bases to trimming and J lost 1 base, with 20 bases between them. The germline V gene has CDR1 SQVTM and CDR2 ANQGSEA.

This clone was recorded only once. The chain combines TRBV9 with TRBJ2-1, with D possibly matching TRBD2 (6 bases). The V end lost 3 bases, the J end lost 15 bases, and 19 bases lay between the germline ends. Germline V gene data show CDR1 as SGDLS and CDR2 as YYNGEE. The CDR3 has 13 amino acids. CDR3 region: CASSGSRTGAMFF. CDR3 bases: TGTGCCAGCAGCGGATCTCGGACGGGAGCCATGTTCTTC.

This clone showed up just a few times. This sequence joins TRBV3-1 (or the pseudogene TRBV3-2) and TRBJ1-4; 8 bases fit TRBD1. The germline V gene encodes CDR1 LGHDT and CDR2 YNNKEL (reference sequence). The CDR3 consists of 16 residues. V shed 6 bases and J 4 bases; nucleotides not matched to a gene: 10. The CDR3 nucleotides are TGTGCCAGCAGTCCCGGGACAGGCCTAATTAATGAAAAACTGTTTTTT. Translated, it gives CASSPGTGLINEKLFF.

The V call is TRBV14, the J call TRBJ2-7; D possibly corresponds to TRBD2 (5 bases). Trimming shortened V by 4 bases and J by 0 bases, and 7 bases separated the two germline ends. The CDR3 is 13 residues long. CDR1 and CDR2 from the germline V gene are SGHDN and FVKESK. The chain's CDR3 is CASSLGVSYEQYF. CDR3 bases: TGTGCCAGCAGCCTGGGAGTCTCCTACGAGCAGTACTTC.

The chain carries TRBV7-3 and TRBJ2-6; 12 nucleotides match TRBD1. The germline V gene has CDR1 SGHTA and CDR2 FQGTGA. This CDR3 has 19 amino acids. V dropped 1 base and J dropped 0; count of bases not matched to a gene: 4. The chain's CDR3 is CASSLRDRGRGSGANVLTF. DNA of the CDR3: TGTGCCAGCAGCTTAAGGGACAGGGGGCGCGGCTCTGGGGCCAACGTCCTGACTTTC.

This clone was seen a handful of times. This chain links TRBV19 with TRBJ1-1; D is undetermined. CDR3 size: 15 residues. Looked up from germline, CDR1 is LNHDA and CDR2 is SQIVND (reference sequence). V lost 1 base and J lost 1, with 10 bases in between. The CDR3 nucleotides are TGTGCCAGTAGTATAGTTAGCGCCTCGAACACTGAAGCTTTCTTT. Encoded protein: CASSIVSASNTEAFF.

J is TRBJ2-7 and V is TRBV5-6; 12 bases map to TRBD1. This CDR3 spans 14 amino acids. Germline CDR1 reads SGHDT; CDR2 reads YYEEEE. V trimming: 4 bases; J trimming: 5 bases; junction bases outside the gene matches: 4. The CDR3 here is CASSGDRGPNEQYF. CDR3 nucleotide sequence: TGTGCCAGCAGCGGGGACAGGGGGCCAAACGAGCAGTACTTC.

The V and J genes are TRBV5-4 and TRBJ2-3, with TRBD2 matching over 12 bases. The CDR3 has 16 residues. Germline values: CDR1 SGHNT, CDR2 YYREEE (reference sequence). With 5 bases clipped from V and 6 bases from J, the junction kept 10 bases outside the gene matches. CDR3 DNA: TGTGCCAGCAGACCCGGACTAGCGGGATTAAGGGATACGCAGTATTTT. Translated, it gives CASRPGLAGLRDTQYF.

The rearrangement uses TRBV3-1 (or the pseudogene TRBV3-2) and TRBJ1-2; no clear D gene. V gave up 0 bases and J gave up 8 bases, with 13 bases separating them. The CDR3 loop spans 14 amino acids. Per germline, CDR1 LGHDT and CDR2 YNNKEL (reference sequence). The CDR3 DNA follows: TGTGCCAGCAGCCAAGAGGGTCACGGAGTGGGCTACACCTTC. Amino acid sequence: CASSQEGHGVGYTF.

The chain employs TRBV9 and TRBJ2-5; TRBD2 matches 13 bases. V gave up 2 bases and J gave up 2 bases; unmatched junction bases: 6. The length of the CDR3 is 17 residues. Germline V gene lookup returns CDR1 SGDLS and CDR2 YYNGEE. The CDR3 DNA sequence: TGTGCCAGCAGCGTTCCGCGACTAGCGGGAGGTCAAGAGACCCAGTACTTC. Encoded protein: CASSVPRLAGGQETQYF.